The clone carrying this T cell receptor beta chain was observed many times. Its antigen is as yet unknown. The sample is drawn from a study of T cells in Graves' hyperthyroidism and ophthalmopathy. For the study at large: Upon initial diagnosis and before any treatment, peripheral blood was collected.

Broader study findings: Most clonotypes that expanded in the thyroid above 0.001 also showed up in blood. Median prediction lead before ophthalmopathy onset was about 6.7 months with the model.

TCR beta CDR3 region amplification was performed from RNA transcripts. An initial round of RT-PCR targeting the TCR CDR3 relied on the HTBI primer set. In TCRdb, the multiplex PCR reads were re-called with MiXCR into one record per CDR3 protein. In the table there are roughly 570,000 distinct CDR3 sequences, around 16% of which are singletons. Newly diagnosed hyperthyroidism patients aged 18 to 65 years had disease lasting under 2 months. V was trimmed by 6 bases and J by 4 bases, leaving 16 bases between them. The CDR3 is 15 residues long. From germline, CDR1 is MNHEY and CDR2 SVGEGT. V and J are TRBV6-2 or TRBV6-3 and TRBJ1-5, with D tentatively TRBD1 (6 bases). The sample consisted of blood. This TCR was sampled from a young woman with Graves' hyperthyroidism. This chain's CDR3 is CASRGGSGGNQPQHF. In nucleotides, the CDR3 is TGTGCCAGCAGAGGGGGTTCCGGTGGGAATCAGCCCCAGCATTTT.